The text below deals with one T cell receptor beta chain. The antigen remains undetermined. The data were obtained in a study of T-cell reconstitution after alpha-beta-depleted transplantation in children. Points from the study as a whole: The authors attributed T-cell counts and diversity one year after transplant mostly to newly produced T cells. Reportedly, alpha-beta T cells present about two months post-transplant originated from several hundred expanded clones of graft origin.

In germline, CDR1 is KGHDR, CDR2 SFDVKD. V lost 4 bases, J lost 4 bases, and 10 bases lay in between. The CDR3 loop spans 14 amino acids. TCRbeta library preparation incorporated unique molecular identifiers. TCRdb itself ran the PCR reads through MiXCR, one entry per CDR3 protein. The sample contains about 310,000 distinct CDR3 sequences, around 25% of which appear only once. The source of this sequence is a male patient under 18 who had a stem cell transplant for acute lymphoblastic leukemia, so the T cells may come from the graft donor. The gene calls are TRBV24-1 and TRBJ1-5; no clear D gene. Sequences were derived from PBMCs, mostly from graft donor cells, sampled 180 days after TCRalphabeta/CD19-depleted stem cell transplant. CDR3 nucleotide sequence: TGTGCCACCAGTGACACCCGGAGAAATCAGCCCCAGCATTTT. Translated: CATSDTRRNQPQHF.